This TCR beta chain was recorded in a study of blood T cell repertoires in COVID-19. The wider study: T cells, B-cell-depleted T cells, or PBMCs supplied cDNA or gDNA.

The repertoire was sequenced with immunoSEQ multiplex PCR; TCRdb's copy has only in-frame clones and lacks some. Of about 250,000 clones in the sample, approximately 90% were seen once. The Seattle patients joined while their infection was active and were tracked longitudinally afterward. Trimming left V 1 base short and J 5 bases short, with 6 bases between. The CDR3 totals 13 residues. The chain is built from TRBV12-3 or TRBV12-4 and TRBJ1-5, with TRBD1 as a possible D gene (5 bases). The sequencing input was peripheral blood. The clonotype comes from a woman in her twenties or thirties with COVID-19, enrolled during active disease. The CDR3: CASSLEGYQPQHF. CDR3 sequence (DNA): TGTGCCAGCAGTTTAGAGGGGTATCAGCCCCAGCATTTT.